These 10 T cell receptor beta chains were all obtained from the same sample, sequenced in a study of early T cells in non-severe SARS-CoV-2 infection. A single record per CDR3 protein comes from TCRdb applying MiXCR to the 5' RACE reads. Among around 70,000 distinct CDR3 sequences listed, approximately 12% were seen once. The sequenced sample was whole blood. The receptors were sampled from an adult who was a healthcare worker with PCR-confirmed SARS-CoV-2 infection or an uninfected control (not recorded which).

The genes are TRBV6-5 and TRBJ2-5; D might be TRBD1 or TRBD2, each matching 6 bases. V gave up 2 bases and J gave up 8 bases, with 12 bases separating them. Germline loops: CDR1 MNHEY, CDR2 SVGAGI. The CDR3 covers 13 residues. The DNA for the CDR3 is TGTGCCAGCAGTTACGAAGGGGGGAGAACCCAGTACTTC. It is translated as CASSYEGGRTQYF.

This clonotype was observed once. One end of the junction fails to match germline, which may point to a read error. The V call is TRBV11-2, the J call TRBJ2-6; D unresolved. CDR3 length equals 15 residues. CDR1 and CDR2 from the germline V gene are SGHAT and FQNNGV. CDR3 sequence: CVSSYHPSGANVLTF. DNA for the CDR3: TGTGTCAGCAGCTACCATCCATCTGGGGCCAACGTCCTGACTTTC.

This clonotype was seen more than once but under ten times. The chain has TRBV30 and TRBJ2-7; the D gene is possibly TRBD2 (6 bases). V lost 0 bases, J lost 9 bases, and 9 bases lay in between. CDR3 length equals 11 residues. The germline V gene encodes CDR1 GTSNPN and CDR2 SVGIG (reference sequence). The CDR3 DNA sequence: TGTGCCTGGAGTGTAGGAGGGTTGCAGTACTTC. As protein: CAWSVGGLQYF.

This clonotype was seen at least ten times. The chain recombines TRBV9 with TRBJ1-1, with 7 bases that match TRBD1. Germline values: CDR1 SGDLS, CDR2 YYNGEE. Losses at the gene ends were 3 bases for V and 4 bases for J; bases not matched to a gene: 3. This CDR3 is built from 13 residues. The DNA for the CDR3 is TGTGCCAGCAGCGCAACAGGGGTCACTGAAGCTTTCTTT. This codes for CASSATGVTEAFF.

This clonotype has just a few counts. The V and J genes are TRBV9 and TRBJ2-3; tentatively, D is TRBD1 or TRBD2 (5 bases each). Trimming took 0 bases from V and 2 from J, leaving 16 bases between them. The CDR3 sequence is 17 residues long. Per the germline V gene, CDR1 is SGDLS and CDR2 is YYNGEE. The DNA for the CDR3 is TGTGCCAGCAGCGTAGTCAGGGTAGGGGACGTCACAGATACGCAGTATTTT. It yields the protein CASSVVRVGDVTDTQYF.

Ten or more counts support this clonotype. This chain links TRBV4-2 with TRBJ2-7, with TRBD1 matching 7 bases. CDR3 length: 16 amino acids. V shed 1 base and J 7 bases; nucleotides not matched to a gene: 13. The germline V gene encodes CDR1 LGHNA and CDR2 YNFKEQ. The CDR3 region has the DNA TGTGCCAGCAGCCAAGGCCGGACAGGATCAACGAGAGAGCAGTACTTC. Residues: CASSQGRTGSTREQYF.

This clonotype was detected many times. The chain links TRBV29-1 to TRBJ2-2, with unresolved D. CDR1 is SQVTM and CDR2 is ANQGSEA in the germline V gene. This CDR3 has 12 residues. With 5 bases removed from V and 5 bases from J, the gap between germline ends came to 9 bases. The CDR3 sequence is CSVPGFTGELFF. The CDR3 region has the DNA TGCAGCGTTCCCGGTTTTACCGGGGAGCTGTTTTTT.

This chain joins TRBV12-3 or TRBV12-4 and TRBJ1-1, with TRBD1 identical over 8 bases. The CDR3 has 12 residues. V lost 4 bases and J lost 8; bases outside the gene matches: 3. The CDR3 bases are TGTGCCAGCAGTTACCGGACAGGGGAAGCTTTCTTT. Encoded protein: CASSYRTGEAFF.

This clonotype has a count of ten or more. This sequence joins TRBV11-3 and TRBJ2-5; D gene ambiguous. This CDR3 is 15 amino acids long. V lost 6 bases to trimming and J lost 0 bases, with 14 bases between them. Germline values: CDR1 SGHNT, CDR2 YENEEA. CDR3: CASSFREGYQETQYF. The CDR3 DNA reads TGTGCCAGCAGTTTTAGGGAAGGATACCAAGAGACCCAGTACTTC.

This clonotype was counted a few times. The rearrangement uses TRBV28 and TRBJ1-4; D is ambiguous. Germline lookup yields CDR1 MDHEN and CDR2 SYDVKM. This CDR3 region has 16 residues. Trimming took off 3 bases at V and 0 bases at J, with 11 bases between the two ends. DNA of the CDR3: TGTGCCAGCAGTTTCTGGCAGTTAACAACTAATGAAAAACTGTTTTTT. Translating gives CASSFWQLTTNEKLFF.